What follows is one T cell receptor (beta chain) and its context. This entry belongs to a study of blood T cell repertoires in COVID-19. The study assigned cohorts using participant-reported clinical history. Repertoires were generated with immunoSEQ multiplex PCR, while TCRdb's copy carries only in-frame clones and drops some. This repertoire shows approximately 250,000 clones, approximately 90% found once; its top ten account for about 3%. This CDR3 region has 17 residues. V gave up 3 bases and J gave up 4 bases, with 22 bases separating them. Germline CDR1 and CDR2: SGHNT and YYREEE (reference sequence).

V is TRBV5-4 and J is TRBJ2-5, with D perhaps matching TRBD2 (5 bases). The sequencing sample was made of PBMCs or T cells enriched from blood (not recorded which). The clonotype comes from a man in his forties who had been exposed to COVID-19. The CDR3 DNA is TGTGCCAGCAGCTCCGGGGTACGGGCCTCACAAGGAGAGACCCAGTACTTC. This sequence encodes CASSSGVRASQGETQYF.